Included here is one T cell receptor (beta chain) sequence, with context. Its antigen is still unknown. Germline V gene data show CDR1 as SGHVS and CDR2 as FNYEAQ. V was cut by 3 bases and J by 1 base, with 6 bases left in between. The CDR3 runs to 13 residues. These data belong to a study of cytomegalovirus exposure and HLA in healthy donors. Broader study findings: Prior analysis indicated that the majority of TCR beta V segments exhibited productivity approximately 90% or approximately 30% of the time. Analysis performed later showed TCR beta chains linked to HLA being more clonally expanded than equally common others. Most CMV-associated TCR beta chains were later found to appear HLA-restricted. In a later analysis, at a false discovery rate of 0.05, 15,000 to 20,000 TCR beta sequences were associated with HLA alleles.

The study ran its PCR with 60 Vbeta and 13 Jbeta primers. Produced via immunoSEQ multiplex PCR; TCRdb's table is partial and in-frame only. The sample yields roughly 120,000 clones, 55% to 75% seen once. Sequencing used PBMCs. This sequence originates from a man aged 30-40 years in good health and CMV-seropositive. The V gene is TRBV7-6, the J gene TRBJ1-1, with D tentatively TRBD1 (6 bases). CDR3 DNA: TGTGCCAGCAGCTTGACAGGGAACACTGAAGCTTTCTTT. This gives the protein CASSLTGNTEAFF.